The 20 T cell receptor beta chains reported below all come from one sample, sequenced in a study of T cells in localized non-small cell lung cancer. Profiled with immunoSEQ multiplex PCR; TCRdb holds only in-frame clones, not every one. Of about 79,000 clones detected, 85% to 90% appear once; the ten largest clones hold 20% to 25%. The source was peripheral blood, collected before any cancer treatment. All receptors come from a woman aged 40 to 75 with stage I squamous cell lung carcinoma.

J is TRBJ2-6 and V is TRBV5-1; perhaps D is TRBD1 or TRBD2 (5 bases each). The V end was cut by 0 bases, the J end by 0 bases, with 7 bases between. The CDR3 has 16 amino acids. CDR1 is SGHRS, CDR2 YFSETQ, per germline. As DNA, the CDR3 is TGCGCCAGCAGCTTGGCCGGGGCCTCTGGGGCCAACGTCCTGACTTTC. Protein sequence: CASSLAGASGANVLTF.

There are a few counts of this clone. The chain combines TRBV5-1 with TRBJ1-2; D remains ambiguous. The germline V gene encodes CDR1 SGHRS and CDR2 YFSETQ. This CDR3 is 14 amino acids long. Trimming took off 0 bases at V and 8 bases at J, with 14 bases between the two ends. The CDR3 bases are TGCGCCAGCAGCTTGGATACGGGAGTGGGCGGCTACACCTTC. Translated, it gives CASSLDTGVGGYTF.

The rearrangement joins TRBV2 to TRBJ1-3, with D unclear. CDR3 length: 13 amino acids. Looked up from germline, CDR1 is SNHLY and CDR2 is FYNNEI. V lost 6 bases, J lost 2 bases, and 8 bases lay in between. CDR3 DNA sequence: TGTGCCAGCAGCATAGGACCTGGAAACACCATATATTTT. This encodes CASSIGPGNTIYF.

The V call is TRBV5-4, the J call TRBJ1-2; a possible D gene is TRBD1 (5 bases). Trimming stripped 6 bases from V and 4 bases from J, with 10 bases between. CDR1 is SGHNT and CDR2 is YYREEE in the germline V gene (reference sequence). The CDR3 sequence is 12 residues long. CDR3 nucleotide sequence: TGTGCCAGCACCCGGGGCGCCTATGGCTACACCTTC. This encodes CASTRGAYGYTF.

The rearrangement links TRBV5-4 to TRBJ2-7; TRBD2 matches at 8 bases. V lost 4 bases and J lost 0; bases outside the gene matches: 9. The CDR3 consists of 16 residues. Germline V gene sequence: CDR1 SGHNT, CDR2 YYREEE (reference sequence). The CDR3 loop is CASSKGTSGASYEQYF. DNA of the CDR3: TGTGCCAGCAGCAAAGGCACTAGCGGCGCCTCCTACGAGCAGTACTTC. Filled out from reference TRBV5-4 and TRBJ2-7, the complete variable domain reads ETGVTQSPTHLIKTRGQQVTLRCSSQSGHNTVSWYQQALGQGPQFIFQYYREEENGRGNFPPRFSGLQFPNYSSELNVNALELDDSALYLCASSKGTSGASYEQYFGPGTRLTVT.

The chain uses TRBV11-2 and TRBJ1-2; D gene unclear. Trimming left V 1 base short and J 4 bases short, with 10 bases between. This CDR3 spans 14 amino acids. Per the germline V gene, CDR1 is SGHAT and CDR2 is FQNNGV. CDR3 nucleotides: TGTGCCAGCAGCTTAGGACGGAACTCCTATGGCTACACCTTC. Translation: CASSLGRNSYGYTF.

The chain links TRBV18 to TRBJ2-7, with D perhaps TRBD1 or TRBD2 (5 bases each). The V end was cut by 0 bases, the J end by 6 bases, with 21 bases between. This CDR3 is 17 amino acids long. The V gene's germline CDR1 is KGHSH and CDR2 LQKENI. For the CDR3, the DNA is TGTGCCAGCTCACCACCAAGACCGGGACGGCGGTCAGCCGAGCAGTACTTC. Translated: CASSPPRPGRRSAEQYF.

Concerning this clone: At the DNA level, this CDR3 is encoded by other sequences in the same sample as well. V is TRBV29-1 and J is TRBJ1-1; TRBD1 might be the D (5 bases). Looked up from germline, CDR1 is SQVTM and CDR2 is ANQGSEA. Trimming removed 0 bases at V and 0 bases at J, with 8 bases between. CDR3 length equals 14 residues. CDR3 region: CSVEEGHLNTEAFF. CDR3 sequence (DNA): TGCAGCGTTGAAGAGGGGCACCTGAACACTGAAGCTTTCTTT. Supplemented by reference TRBV29-1 and TRBJ1-1, the full variable domain reads SAVISQKPSRDICQRGTSLTIQCQVDSQVTMMFWYRQQPGQSLTLIATANQGSEATYESGFVIDKFPISRPNLTFSTLTVSNMSPEDSSIYLCSVEEGHLNTEAFFGQGTRLTVV.

The rearrangement joins TRBV2 to TRBJ1-1, with D hard to call. The CDR3 has 12 amino acids. Per the germline V gene, CDR1 is SNHLY and CDR2 is FYNNEI. V lost 5 bases to trimming and J lost 0 bases, with 4 bases between them. Here the CDR3 DNA reads TGTGCCAGCAGTTTATTGAACACTGAAGCTTTCTTT. It codes for CASSLLNTEAFF. The full variable domain, in which reference TRBV2 and TRBJ1-1 provide the parts outside the CDR3, is EPEVTQTPSHQVTQMGQEVILRCVPISNHLYFYWYRQILGQKVEFLVSFYNNEISEKSEIFDDQFSVERPDGSNFTLKIRSTKLEDSAMYFCASSLLNTEAFFGQGTRLTVV.

CDR3 nucleotides: TGTGCCAGTAGTGACAGGTATAGCAATCAGCCCCAGCATTTT. The encoded protein is CASSDRYSNQPQHF. This chain joins TRBV19 and TRBJ1-5, with D perhaps TRBD1 (6 bases). The CDR3 has 14 residues. The V gene's germline CDR1 is LNHDA and CDR2 SQIVND (reference sequence). Trimming pared 5 bases from V and 0 bases from J, leaving 8 bases between.

The chain is built from TRBV6-1 and TRBJ2-3, with D perhaps TRBD1 (6 bases). V lost 8 bases and J 0 bases, leaving 12 bases between the germline ends. The CDR3 is 14 residues long. In germline, CDR1 is MNHNS, CDR2 SASEGT. The CDR3 spells CASSRTVSTDTQYF. DNA of the CDR3: TGTGCCAGCTCCCGGACAGTTAGCACAGATACGCAGTATTTT.

Here the CDR3 reads CASSAGGDTQYF. The CDR3 region has the DNA TGTGCTTCGTCAGCGGGTGGGGATACGCAGTATTTT. The chain is built from TRBV7-2 and TRBJ2-3, with D maybe TRBD2 (6 bases). CDR1 and CDR2 from the germline V gene are SGHTA and FQGNSA. The CDR3 has 12 amino acids.

The gene calls are TRBV5-3 and TRBJ2-7; D is possibly TRBD2 (6 bases). TRBV5-3 is an open reading frame, and its role is uncertain. The ends were cut back, 4 bases at V and 3 bases at J, with 20 bases in the middle. This CDR3 has 16 residues. This CDR3 reads CARSTGKSRLGYEQYF. The CDR3 DNA sequence: TGTGCCAGAAGCACTGGCAAAAGTAGACTAGGCTACGAGCAGTACTTC.

A note on this clone: This likely traces to a read error, being one base from a far larger clone. This chain uses TRBV11-2 with TRBJ2-7, with TRBD1 matching over 9 bases. The better agreement between TRBJ2-1 and the DNA end casts doubt on the J call. Germline loops: CDR1 SGHAT, CDR2 FQNNGV. The CDR3 loop spans 18 amino acids. Here the CDR3 reads CASSLVFGTGSVTYEQFF. The CDR3 DNA sequence: TGTGCCAGCAGCTTAGTTTTCGGGACAGGGAGTGTCACCTACGAGCAGTTCTTC.

This clone was seen once. This chain connects TRBV7-2 to TRBJ1-2, with 7 bases matching TRBD1. The V gene's germline CDR1 is SGHTA and CDR2 FQGNSA. The CDR3 length is 13 residues. V lost 2 bases, J lost 4 bases, and 1 base stayed unmatched. This CDR3 reads CASSLTGAYGYTF. DNA for the CDR3: TGTGCCAGCAGCTTAACAGGGGCCTATGGCTACACCTTC.

The chain joins TRBV7-2 to TRBJ1-5, with a weak D call TRBD1 (6 bases). V lost 5 bases to trimming and J lost 1 base, with 15 bases between them. The CDR3 has 16 residues. Looked up from germline, CDR1 is SGHTA and CDR2 is FQGNSA. Here the CDR3 DNA reads TGTGCCAGCAGCCGGAGACAGGAGGCGAGCAATCAGCCCCAGCATTTT. It translates to CASSRRQEASNQPQHF.

CDR3 bases: TGTGCCAGTAGTATGGGACACAAGAACACTGAAGCTTTCTTT. It specifies CASSMGHKNTEAFF. The V call is TRBV19, the J call TRBJ1-1; D is possibly TRBD1 (6 bases). Germline CDR1 reads LNHDA; CDR2 reads SQIVND (reference sequence). The CDR3 consists of 14 residues. The germline V and J ends were trimmed by 3 bases and 1 base, with 9 bases remaining between them.

The chain couples TRBV2 to TRBJ1-1, with 8 bases that match TRBD1. CDR3 length equals 15 residues. Germline values: CDR1 SNHLY, CDR2 FYNNEI. The J segment lost 6 bases and the V segment lost 2 bases, leaving 8 bases of the junction unmatched. CDR3 in DNA: TGTGCCAGCAGTGAATTTATTCAGGGGGCCGCTGAAGCTTTCTTT. The encoded protein is CASSEFIQGAAEAFF.

This clone was seen only a few times. V gene TRBV6-1 combines with J gene TRBJ2-1, with 9 nucleotides matching TRBD1. The V segment lost 3 bases and the J segment 7 bases; nucleotides outside the gene matches: 4. The length of the CDR3 is 14 residues. Germline CDR1 reads MNHNS; CDR2 reads SASEGT. CDR3 DNA sequence: TGTGCCAGCAGTGATGAGGGGACAGGGAATGAGCAGTTCTTC. This encodes CASSDEGTGNEQFF.

A note on this clone: Within the sample, other DNA sequences also encode this same CDR3. The chain joins TRBV6-5 to TRBJ1-2; a possible D gene is TRBD1 (6 bases). This CDR3 contains 14 residues. Germline V CDR1 and CDR2: MNHEY, SVGAGI. Between the trimmed V and J ends, which lost 0 bases and 2 bases, there was a span of 7 bases. This chain's CDR3 is CASSYSTGNYGYTF. The CDR3 DNA sequence: TGTGCCAGCAGTTACTCGACAGGAAACTATGGCTACACCTTC.